The next 7 T cell receptor beta chains were all read from a single sample in a study of T cell responses to AZD1222 COVID-19 vaccine. Method: immunoSEQ multiplex PCR; TCRdb's copy keeps in-frame clones and lacks some. The sample holds about 120,000 clones, 90% to 95% seen once. The source material was peripheral blood, sampled on day 0 of AZD1222 vaccination. The source of these receptors is an adult in good health.

The V and J genes are TRBV2 and TRBJ2-3; D remains unclear. V was pared by 8 bases and J by 5 bases, with 17 bases between. CDR3 length: 14 amino acids. Looked up from germline, CDR1 is SNHLY and CDR2 is FYNNEI. Here the CDR3 reads CASLGKRFLDTQYF. In DNA form, the CDR3 reads TGTGCCAGCCTCGGAAAGAGGTTTCTAGATACGCAGTATTTT.

This clone occurred a few times. V gene TRBV7-3 combines with J gene TRBJ2-6; D is possibly TRBD1 or TRBD2 (5 bases each). Germline lookup yields CDR1 SGHTA and CDR2 FQGTGA. V was trimmed by 0 bases and J by 3 bases, leaving 21 bases between them. The CDR3 length is 20 residues. The CDR3 DNA sequence: TGTGCCAGCAGCTTAACCTCCGGATCGGGGCGAATGGGTGGGGCCAACGTCCTGACTTTC. Protein: CASSLTSGSGRMGGANVLTF.

This sequence joins TRBV28 and TRBJ1-1, with D unresolved. The V gene's germline CDR1 is MDHEN and CDR2 SYDVKM. V was clipped by 3 bases and J by 3 bases, with 5 bases between them. The CDR3 runs to 12 residues. The CDR3 spells CASSFGYTEAFF. The CDR3 DNA is TGTGCCAGCAGTTTTGGGTACACTGAAGCTTTCTTT. Looking up the rest from reference TRBV28 and TRBJ1-1 gives the full variable domain: DVKVTQSSRYLVKRTGEKVFLECVQDMDHENMFWYRQDPGLGLRLIYFSYDVKMKEKGDIPEGYSVSREKKERFSLILESASTNQTSMYLCASSFGYTEAFFGQGTRLTVV.

This clone was seen only once. This sequence joins TRBV13 and TRBJ2-1, with 9 nucleotides matching TRBD2. V dropped 2 bases and J dropped 4; count of bases not matched to a gene: 9. CDR1 PRHDT and CDR2 FYEKMQ come from the germline V gene (reference sequence). The CDR3 sequence is 17 residues long. The CDR3 DNA follows: TGTGCCAGCAGCTTATTACGGGCGGGAGGGAGGTACAATGAGCAGTTCTTC. This translates into CASSLLRAGGRYNEQFF. The full variable domain, rest sourced from reference TRBV13 and TRBJ2-1, is AAGVIQSPRHLIKEKRETATLKCYPIPRHDTVYWYQQGPGQDPQFLISFYEKMQSDKGSIPDRFSAQQFSDYHSELNMSSLELGDSALYFCASSLLRAGGRYNEQFFGPGTRLTVL.

The chain links TRBV4-1 to TRBJ2-1, with 7 bases lining up with TRBD1. The junction had 5 bases not matched to a gene; V was cut back by 9 bases and J by 0 bases. The CDR3 loop spans 14 amino acids. Germline CDR1 MGHRA, CDR2 YSYEKL. CDR3 sequence (DNA): TGCGCCAGTAGACAGGGAAGCTCCTACAATGAGCAGTTCTTC. This encodes CASRQGSSYNEQFF.

This chain uses TRBV28 with TRBJ2-3; D unresolved. Germline-derived CDR1 and CDR2 are MDHEN and SYDVKM. The CDR3 is 16 residues long. V was clipped by 1 base and J by 1 base, with 12 bases between them. CDR3 coding DNA: TGTGCCAGCAGTTTATCAGGATCGGGCCGCACAGATACGCAGTATTTT. Translating gives CASSLSGSGRTDTQYF.

This sequence joins TRBV28 and TRBJ1-3, with D perhaps TRBD1 (5 bases). CDR1 and CDR2 (germline): MDHEN, SYDVKM. V gave up 7 bases and J gave up 3 bases, with 16 bases separating them. The CDR3 totals 15 residues. In DNA form, the CDR3 reads TGTGCCAGCACAGGGATCATTGACCATGGAAACACCATATATTTT. The encoded protein is CASTGIIDHGNTIYF.